A single sample gave rise to the 5 T cell receptor beta chains below, sequenced in a study of T cell responses to AZD1222 COVID-19 vaccine (dated by TCRdb to about 2021). The time point label on this specimen signifies: baseline before first vaccination. The method behind the library was the immunoSEQ multiplex PCR assay. TCRdb retrieved this table from immuneACCESS and kept in-frame rearrangements only. Not all clones are present; in checked studies, unresolved V genes account for under half, and no reason is known for the remainder. The sample profile shows fewer than 120,000 clones; around 82% of them were found once. The top ten clones comprise 4% to 5% of the sample. Specimen: peripheral blood, collected on day 0 of AZD1222 vaccination. Receptors were obtained from an adult in good health.

The chain combines TRBV28 with TRBJ1-6; D is undetermined. Germline lookup yields CDR1 MDHEN and CDR2 SYDVKM. The CDR3 consists of 12 residues. V was clipped by 7 bases and J by 6 bases, with 7 bases between them. The CDR3 sequence is CASTFANSPLHF. Here the CDR3 DNA reads TGTGCCAGCACTTTCGCTAATTCACCCCTCCACTTT.

The chain carries TRBV7-2 and TRBJ2-2; D is ambiguous. V shed 3 bases and J shed 5 bases, with 13 bases lying between them. The CDR3 sequence is 15 residues long. Germline-derived CDR1 and CDR2 are SGHTA and FQGNSA. In DNA, the CDR3 is TGTGCCAGCAGCTTGCAGGAACGCGCGACCGGGGAGCTGTTTTTT. It translates to CASSLQERATGELFF.

This clone was seen only a few times. The chain is built from TRBV19 and TRBJ1-2; D might be TRBD1 (6 bases). There are 16 residues in the CDR3. V was shortened by 5 bases and J by 4 bases, with 20 bases between the two germline ends. Looked up from germline, CDR1 is LNHDA and CDR2 is SQIVND (reference sequence). CDR3 loop: CASSPPWGGASYGYTF. CDR3 nucleotides: TGTGCCAGTAGTCCCCCCTGGGGGGGCGCATCCTATGGCTACACCTTC.

The chain couples TRBV5-4 to TRBJ1-1; D is perhaps TRBD1 (6 bases). Trimming removed 5 bases from V and 1 base from J, with 15 bases in between. CDR1 and CDR2 from the germline V gene are SGHNT and YYREEE (reference sequence). The CDR3 runs to 15 residues. The CDR3 reads CASSRGGQRNTEAFF. CDR3 nucleotides: TGTGCCAGCAGTCGAGGGGGACAAAGGAACACTGAAGCTTTCTTT.

The chain combines TRBV27 with TRBJ2-7; tentatively, D is TRBD1 or TRBD2 (5 bases each). V lost 3 bases to trimming and J lost 5 bases, with 5 bases between them. The CDR3 is 11 amino acids. The germline gives CDR1 MNHEY, CDR2 SMNVEV (reference sequence). The CDR3 DNA follows: TGTGCCAGCAGTTTGGGGGACGAGCAGTACTTC. Its protein is CASSLGDEQYF.